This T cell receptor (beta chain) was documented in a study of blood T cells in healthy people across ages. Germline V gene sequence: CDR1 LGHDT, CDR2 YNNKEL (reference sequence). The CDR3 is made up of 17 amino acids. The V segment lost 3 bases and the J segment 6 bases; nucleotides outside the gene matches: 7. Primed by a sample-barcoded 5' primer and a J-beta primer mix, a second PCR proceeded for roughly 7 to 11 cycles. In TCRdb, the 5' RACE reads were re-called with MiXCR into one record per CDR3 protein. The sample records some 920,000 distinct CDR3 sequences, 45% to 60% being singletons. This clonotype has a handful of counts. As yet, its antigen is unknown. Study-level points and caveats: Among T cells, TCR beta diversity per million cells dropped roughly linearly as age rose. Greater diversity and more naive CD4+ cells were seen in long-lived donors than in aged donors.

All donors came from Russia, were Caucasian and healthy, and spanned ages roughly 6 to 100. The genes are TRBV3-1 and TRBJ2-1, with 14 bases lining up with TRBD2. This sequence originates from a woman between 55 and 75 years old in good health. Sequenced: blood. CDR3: CASSHSPGLAGVNEQFF. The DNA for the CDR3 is TGTGCCAGCAGCCACAGCCCGGGACTAGCGGGAGTCAATGAGCAGTTCTTC.